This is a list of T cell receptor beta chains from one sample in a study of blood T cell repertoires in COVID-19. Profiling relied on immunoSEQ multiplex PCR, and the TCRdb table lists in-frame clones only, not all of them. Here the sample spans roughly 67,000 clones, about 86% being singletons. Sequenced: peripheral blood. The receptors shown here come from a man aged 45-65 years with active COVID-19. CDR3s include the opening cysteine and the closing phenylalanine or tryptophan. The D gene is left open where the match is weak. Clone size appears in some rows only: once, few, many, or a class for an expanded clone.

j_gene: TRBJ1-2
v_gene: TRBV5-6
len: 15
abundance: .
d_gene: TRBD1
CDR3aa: CASRDRDRVFWGYTF
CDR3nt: TGTGCCAGCAGGGACCGGGACAGGGTATTTTGGGGCTACACCTTC

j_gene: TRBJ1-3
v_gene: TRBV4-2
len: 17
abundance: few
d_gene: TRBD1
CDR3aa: CASSRSQGTVSGNTIYF
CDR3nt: TGTGCCAGCAGCCGATCCCAGGGGACAGTCTCTGGAAACACCATATATTTT

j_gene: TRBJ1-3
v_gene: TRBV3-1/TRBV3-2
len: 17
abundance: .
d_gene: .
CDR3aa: CASSHWTSSDPGNTIYF
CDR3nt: TGTGCCAGCAGCCACTGGACATCCAGCGACCCTGGAAACACCATATATTTT

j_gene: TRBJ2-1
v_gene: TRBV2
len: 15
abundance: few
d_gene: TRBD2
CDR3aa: CASSQGLAGGHEQFF
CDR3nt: TGTGCCAGCAGCCAGGGACTAGCGGGAGGCCATGAGCAGTTCTTC

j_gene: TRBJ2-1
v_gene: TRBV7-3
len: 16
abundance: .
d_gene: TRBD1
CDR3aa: CASSLETGDARRGLFF
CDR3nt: TGTGCCAGCAGCTTGGAAACAGGGGACGCACGAAGGGGTTTGTTCTTC

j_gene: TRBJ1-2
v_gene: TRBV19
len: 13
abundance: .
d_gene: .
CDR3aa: CASSHVSSYGYTF
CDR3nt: TGTGCCAGTAGTCATGTTAGCAGCTATGGCTACACCTTC

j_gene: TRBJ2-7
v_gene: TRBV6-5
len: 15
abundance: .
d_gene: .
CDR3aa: CASSYGVRMSYEQYF
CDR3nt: TGTGCCAGCAGTTACGGTGTGAGGATGTCCTACGAGCAGTACTTC

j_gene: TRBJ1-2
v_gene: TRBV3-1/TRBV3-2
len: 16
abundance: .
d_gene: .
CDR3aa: CASSQDKGGSSYGYTF
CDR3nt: TGTGCCAGCAGCCAAGATAAAGGGGGATCCAGCTATGGCTACACCTTC

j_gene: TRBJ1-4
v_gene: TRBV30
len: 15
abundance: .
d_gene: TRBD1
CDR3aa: CAWRNGQGASEKLFF
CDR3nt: TGTGCCTGGAGGAACGGACAGGGGGCGAGTGAAAAACTGTTTTTT

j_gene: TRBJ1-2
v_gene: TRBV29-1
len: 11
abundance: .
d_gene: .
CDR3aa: CSGRGMNGYTF
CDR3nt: TGCAGCGGCAGGGGTATGAATGGCTACACCTTC

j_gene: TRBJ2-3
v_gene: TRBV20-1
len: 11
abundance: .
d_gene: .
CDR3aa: CSGGGDNTQYF
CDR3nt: TGCAGTGGGGGTGGGGACAATACGCAGTATTTT

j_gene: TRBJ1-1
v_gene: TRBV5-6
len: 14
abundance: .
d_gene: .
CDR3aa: CASSFMRMNTEAFF
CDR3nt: TGTGCCAGCAGCTTTATGCGGATGAACACTGAAGCTTTCTTT

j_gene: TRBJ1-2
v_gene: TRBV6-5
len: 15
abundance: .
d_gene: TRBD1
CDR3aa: CASVPRQGAPYGYTF
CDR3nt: TGTGCCAGCGTCCCCCGCCAGGGGGCACCCTATGGCTACACCTTC

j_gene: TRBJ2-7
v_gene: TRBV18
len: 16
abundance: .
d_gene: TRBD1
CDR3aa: CASSPTRGQGAYEQYF
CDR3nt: TGTGCCAGCTCACCAACGCGTGGACAGGGGGCCTACGAGCAGTACTTC

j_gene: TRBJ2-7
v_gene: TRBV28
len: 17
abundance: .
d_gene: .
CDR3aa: CASSSPGVGRWVYEQYF
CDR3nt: TGTGCCAGCAGTTCCCCCGGGGTTGGCAGGTGGGTCTACGAGCAGTACTTC

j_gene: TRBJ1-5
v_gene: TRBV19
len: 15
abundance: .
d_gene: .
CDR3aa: CASSIGQTSNQPQHF
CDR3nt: TGTGCCAGTAGTATAGGACAAACTAGCAATCAGCCCCAGCATTTT

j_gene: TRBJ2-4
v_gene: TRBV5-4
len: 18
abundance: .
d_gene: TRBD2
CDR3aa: CASATGGPLNLAKNIQYF
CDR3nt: TGTGCCAGCGCGACGGGAGGGCCATTGAATCTAGCCAAAAACATTCAGTACTTC

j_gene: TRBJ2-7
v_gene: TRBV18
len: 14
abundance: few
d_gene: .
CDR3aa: CASSRELGGPEQYF
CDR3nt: TGTGCCAGCTCCCGGGAGTTGGGTGGGCCCGAGCAGTACTTC

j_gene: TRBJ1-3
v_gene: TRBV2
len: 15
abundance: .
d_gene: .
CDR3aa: CASSPRGVAGNTIYF
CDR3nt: TGTGCCAGCAGCCCCAGGGGAGTAGCAGGAAACACCATATATTTT

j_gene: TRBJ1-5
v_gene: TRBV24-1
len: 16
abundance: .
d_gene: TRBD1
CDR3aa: CATSDPRQGVTEPQHF
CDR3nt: TGTGCCACCAGTGATCCCCGACAGGGAGTTACGGAGCCCCAGCATTTT

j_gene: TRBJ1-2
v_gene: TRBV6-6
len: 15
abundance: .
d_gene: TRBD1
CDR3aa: CASNKPGQGTYGYTF
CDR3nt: TGTGCCAGCAATAAACCGGGACAGGGAACCTATGGCTACACCTTC

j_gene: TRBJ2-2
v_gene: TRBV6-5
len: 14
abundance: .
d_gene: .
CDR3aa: CASHGQTNTGELFF
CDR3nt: TGTGCCAGCCATGGACAGACGAACACCGGGGAGCTGTTTTTT

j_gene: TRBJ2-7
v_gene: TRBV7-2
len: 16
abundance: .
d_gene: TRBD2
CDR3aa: CASSLGRAGGRYEQYF
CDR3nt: TGTGCCAGCAGCTTAGGGAGGGCGGGGGGAAGATACGAGCAGTACTTC

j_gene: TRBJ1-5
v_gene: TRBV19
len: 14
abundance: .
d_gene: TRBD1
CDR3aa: CASSLQGNGQPQHF
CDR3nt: TGTGCCAGTAGTTTACAGGGGAACGGCCAGCCCCAGCATTTT

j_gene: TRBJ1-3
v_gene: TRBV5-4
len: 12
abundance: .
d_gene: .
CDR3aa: CASSSVGNTIYF
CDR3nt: TGTGCCAGCTCGTCGGTTGGAAACACCATATATTTT

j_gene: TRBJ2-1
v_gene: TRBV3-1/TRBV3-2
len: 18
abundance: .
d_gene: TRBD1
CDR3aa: CASSQESADRVTYNEQFF
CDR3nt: TGTGCCAGCAGCCAAGAATCCGCCGACAGGGTCACCTACAATGAGCAGTTCTTC

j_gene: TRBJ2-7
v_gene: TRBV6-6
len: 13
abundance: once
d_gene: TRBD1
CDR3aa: CASRTGTGYEQYF
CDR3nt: TGTGCCAGCAGAACCGGGACAGGGTACGAGCAGTACTTC

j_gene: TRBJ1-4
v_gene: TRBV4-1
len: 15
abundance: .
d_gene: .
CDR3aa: CASSQSPGFQEKLFF
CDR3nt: TGCGCCAGCAGCCAATCGCCGGGGTTCCAGGAAAAACTGTTTTTT

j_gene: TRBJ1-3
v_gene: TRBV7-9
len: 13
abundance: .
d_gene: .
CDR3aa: CASTPGQGNTIYF
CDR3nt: TGTGCCAGCACCCCCGGACAAGGAAACACCATATATTTT

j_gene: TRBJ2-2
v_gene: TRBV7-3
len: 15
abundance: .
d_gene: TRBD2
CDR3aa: CASSFGGRATGELFF
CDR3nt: TGTGCCAGCAGCTTTGGCGGGAGGGCCACCGGGGAGCTGTTTTTT

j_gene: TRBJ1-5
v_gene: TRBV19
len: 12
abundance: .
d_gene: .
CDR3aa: CASSLAPKPQHF
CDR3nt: TGTGCCAGTAGCTTAGCCCCGAAGCCCCAGCATTTT

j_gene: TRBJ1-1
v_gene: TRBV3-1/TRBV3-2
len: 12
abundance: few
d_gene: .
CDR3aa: CASSQVSTEAFF
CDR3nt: TGTGCCAGCAGCCAAGTTAGCACTGAAGCTTTCTTT

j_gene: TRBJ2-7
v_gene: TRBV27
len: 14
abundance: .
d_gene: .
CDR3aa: CASSSRDNSYEQYF
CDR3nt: TGTGCCAGCAGTTCCCGGGACAACTCCTACGAGCAGTACTTC

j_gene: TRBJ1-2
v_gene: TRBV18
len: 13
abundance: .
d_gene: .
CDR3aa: CASSPLQGEGYTF
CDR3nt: TGTGCCAGCTCACCACTGCAGGGCGAGGGCTACACCTTC

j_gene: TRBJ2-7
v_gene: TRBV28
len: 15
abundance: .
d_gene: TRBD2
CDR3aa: CASSPSSSGSYEQYF
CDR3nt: TGTGCCAGCAGCCCATCCTCTAGCGGGAGCTACGAGCAGTACTTC

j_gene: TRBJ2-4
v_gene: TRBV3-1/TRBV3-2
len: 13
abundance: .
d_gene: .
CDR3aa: CASSQGGLFIQYF
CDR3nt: TGTGCCAGCAGCCAGGGTGGACTTTTCATTCAGTACTTC

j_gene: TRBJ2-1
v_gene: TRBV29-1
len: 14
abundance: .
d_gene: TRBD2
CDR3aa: CSVERGRAGNEQFF
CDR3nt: TGCAGCGTTGAACGAGGGAGGGCGGGTAATGAGCAGTTCTTC

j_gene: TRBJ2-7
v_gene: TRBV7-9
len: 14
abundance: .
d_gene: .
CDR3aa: CASSEGGQGYEQYF
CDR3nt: TGTGCCAGCAGCGAGGGGGGGCAGGGCTACGAGCAGTACTTC

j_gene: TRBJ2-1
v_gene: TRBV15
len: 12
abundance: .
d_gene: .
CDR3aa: CATSSRRREQFF
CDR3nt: TGTGCCACCAGCAGTCGGCGGCGTGAGCAGTTCTTC

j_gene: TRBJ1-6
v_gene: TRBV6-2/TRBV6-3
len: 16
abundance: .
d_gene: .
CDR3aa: CASSYSGGAGFSPLHF
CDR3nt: TGTGCCAGCAGTTATTCGGGGGGCGCCGGATTCTCACCCCTCCACTTT

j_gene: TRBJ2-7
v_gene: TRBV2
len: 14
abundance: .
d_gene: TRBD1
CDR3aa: CASRPGQGYYEQYF
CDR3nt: TGTGCCAGCAGACCGGGACAGGGGTACTACGAGCAGTACTTC

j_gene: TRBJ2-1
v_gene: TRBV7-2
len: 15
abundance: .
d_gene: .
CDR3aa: CASSTGGRGYNEQFF
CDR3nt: TGTGCCAGCAGCACCGGGGGGAGGGGGTACAATGAGCAGTTCTTC

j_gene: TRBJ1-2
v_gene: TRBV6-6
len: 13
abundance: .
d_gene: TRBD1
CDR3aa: CASNSWDRGGYTF
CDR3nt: TGTGCCAGCAATTCGTGGGACAGGGGCGGCTACACCTTC

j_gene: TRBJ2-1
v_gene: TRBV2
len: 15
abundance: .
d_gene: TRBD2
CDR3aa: CASSPTSGGAGEQFF
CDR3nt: TGTGCCAGCAGTCCGACTAGCGGGGGGGCAGGGGAGCAGTTCTTC

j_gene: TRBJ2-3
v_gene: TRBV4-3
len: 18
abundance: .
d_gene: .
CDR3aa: CASSQEIGQRVPPDTQYF
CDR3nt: TGCGCCAGCAGCCAAGAAATCGGTCAGAGGGTCCCCCCAGATACGCAGTATTTT

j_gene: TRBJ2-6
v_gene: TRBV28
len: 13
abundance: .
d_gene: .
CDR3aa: CASSLGQPDVLTF
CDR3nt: TGTGCCAGCAGTTTAGGGCAGCCAGACGTCCTGACTTTC

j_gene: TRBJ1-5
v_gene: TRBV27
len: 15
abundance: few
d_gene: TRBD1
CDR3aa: CASSPRGQINQPQHF
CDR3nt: TGTGCCAGCAGTCCCCGGGGACAGATCAATCAGCCCCAGCATTTT

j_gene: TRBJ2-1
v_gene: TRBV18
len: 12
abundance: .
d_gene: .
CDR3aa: CAGGKESNEQFF
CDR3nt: TGTGCCGGGGGCAAAGAAAGTAATGAGCAGTTCTTC

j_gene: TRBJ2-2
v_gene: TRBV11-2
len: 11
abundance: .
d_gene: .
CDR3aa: CASSRGGELFF
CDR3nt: TGTGCCAGCAGCCGAGGGGGGGAGCTGTTTTTT

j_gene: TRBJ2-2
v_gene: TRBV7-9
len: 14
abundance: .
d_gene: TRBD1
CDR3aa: CASTETGDTGELFF
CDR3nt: TGTGCCAGCACCGAGACAGGGGACACCGGGGAGCTGTTTTTT

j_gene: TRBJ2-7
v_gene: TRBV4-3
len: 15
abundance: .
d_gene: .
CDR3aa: CASSQESQGWYEQYF
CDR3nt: TGCGCCAGCAGCCAAGAATCCCAGGGATGGTACGAGCAGTACTTC

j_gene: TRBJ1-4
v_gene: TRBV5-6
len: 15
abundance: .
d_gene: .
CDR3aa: CASSAAGGAGEKLFF
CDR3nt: TGTGCCAGCAGCGCTGCGGGGGGCGCCGGTGAAAAACTGTTTTTT

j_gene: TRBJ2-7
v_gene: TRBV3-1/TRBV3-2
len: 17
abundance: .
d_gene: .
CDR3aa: CASSQRALGRSSYEQYF
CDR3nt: TGTGCCAGCAGCCAACGGGCCCTTGGGAGGAGCTCCTACGAGCAGTACTTC

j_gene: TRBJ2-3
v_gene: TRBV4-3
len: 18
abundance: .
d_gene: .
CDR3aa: CASSQTSGAPRSTDTQYF
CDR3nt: TGCGCCAGCAGCCAAACCTCGGGAGCTCCCCGTAGCACAGATACGCAGTATTTT

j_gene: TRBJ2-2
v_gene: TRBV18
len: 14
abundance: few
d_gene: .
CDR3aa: CASSPTGNTGELFF
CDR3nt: TGTGCCAGCTCACCAACTGGGAACACCGGGGAGCTGTTTTTT

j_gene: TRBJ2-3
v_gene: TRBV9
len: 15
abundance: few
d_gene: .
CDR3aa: CASSVGGTYTDTQYF
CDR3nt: TGTGCCAGCAGCGTAGGCGGGACCTACACAGATACGCAGTATTTT

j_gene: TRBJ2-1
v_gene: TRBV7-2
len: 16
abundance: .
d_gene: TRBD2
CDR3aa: CASSLGGAGGYNEQFF
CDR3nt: TGTGCCAGCAGCTTAGGTGGAGCGGGAGGTTACAATGAGCAGTTCTTC

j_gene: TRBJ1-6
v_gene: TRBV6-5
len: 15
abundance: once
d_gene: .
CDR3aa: CATTRTGGSDSPLHF
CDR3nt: TGTGCCACCACTAGGACCGGAGGGTCCGATTCACCCCTCCACTTT